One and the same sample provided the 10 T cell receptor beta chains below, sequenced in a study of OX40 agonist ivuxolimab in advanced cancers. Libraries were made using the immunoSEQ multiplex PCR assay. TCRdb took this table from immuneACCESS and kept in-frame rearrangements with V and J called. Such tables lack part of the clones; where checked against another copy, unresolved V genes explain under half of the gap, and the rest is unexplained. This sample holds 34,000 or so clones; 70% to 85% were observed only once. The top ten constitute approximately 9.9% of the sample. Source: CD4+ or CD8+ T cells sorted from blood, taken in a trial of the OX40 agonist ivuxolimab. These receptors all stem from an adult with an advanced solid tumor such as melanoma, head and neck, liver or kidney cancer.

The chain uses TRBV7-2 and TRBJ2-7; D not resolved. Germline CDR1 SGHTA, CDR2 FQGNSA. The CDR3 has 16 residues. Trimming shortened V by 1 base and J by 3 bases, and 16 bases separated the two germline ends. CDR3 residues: CASSLEVTTYRYEQYF. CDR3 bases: TGTGCCAGCAGCTTAGAGGTGACCACCTACCGCTACGAGCAGTACTTC.

Here the CDR3 reads CASSHSGPSYEQYF. The CDR3 coding sequence is TGTGCCAGCAGCCATTCAGGGCCCTCCTACGAGCAGTACTTC. V and J are TRBV7-2 and TRBJ2-7; TRBD1 is a possible D gene (5 bases). V was trimmed by 5 bases and J by 0 bases, leaving 11 bases between them. The CDR3 covers 14 residues. Germline CDR1 and CDR2: SGHTA and FQGNSA. Variable domain in full (rest from reference TRBV7-2 and TRBJ2-7): GAGVSQSPSNKVTEKGKDVELRCDPISGHTALYWYRQSLGQGLEFLIYFQGNSAPDKSGLPSDRFSAERTGGSVSTLTIQRTQQEDSAVYLCASSHSGPSYEQYFGPGTRLTVT.

CDR3 amino acids: CASSLQGPSRVTTGYTF. For the CDR3, the DNA is TGCGCCAGCAGCTTGCAGGGGCCATCCCGGGTTACTACTGGCTACACCTTC. The J gene is TRBJ1-2, the V gene TRBV5-1; weak D call: TRBD1 (6 bases). The ends were cut back, 1 base at V and 7 bases at J, with 23 bases in the middle. The CDR3 contains 17 residues. Per the germline V gene, CDR1 is SGHRS and CDR2 is YFSETQ.

CDR3 in DNA: TGTGCCTGCGGACAGTTGAACACTGAAGCTTTCTTT. Its protein product is CACGQLNTEAFF. The rearrangement links TRBV30 to TRBJ1-1; D might be TRBD1 (6 bases). The CDR3 runs 12 residues. The V gene lost 6 bases and the J gene lost 0 bases, with 8 bases spanning the gap. Germline CDR1 is GTSNPN and CDR2 is SVGIG (reference sequence).

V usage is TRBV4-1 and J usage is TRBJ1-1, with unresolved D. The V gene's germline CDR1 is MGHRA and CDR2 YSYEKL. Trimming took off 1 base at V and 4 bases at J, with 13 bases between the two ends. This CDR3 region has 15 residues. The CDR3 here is CASSQGVRTFTEAFF. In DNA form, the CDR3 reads TGCGCCAGCAGCCAAGGGGTCCGGACCTTCACTGAAGCTTTCTTT.

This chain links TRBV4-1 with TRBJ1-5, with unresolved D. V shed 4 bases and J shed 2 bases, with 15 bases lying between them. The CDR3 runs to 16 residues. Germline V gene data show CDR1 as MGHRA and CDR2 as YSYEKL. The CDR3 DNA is TGCGCCAGCAGCCTCCGAGAGGGTGTTGGCAATCAGCCCCAGCATTTT. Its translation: CASSLREGVGNQPQHF.

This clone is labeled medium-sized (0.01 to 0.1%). This CDR3 is CASMKVVNSPLHF. The CDR3 bases are TGTGCCAGCATGAAGGTCGTTAATTCACCCCTCCACTTT. This sequence joins TRBV2 and TRBJ1-6; D gene ambiguous. The germline V gene has CDR1 SNHLY and CDR2 FYNNEI. Trimming stripped 7 bases from V and 6 bases from J, with 10 bases between. CDR3 length: 13 residues.

DNA for the CDR3: TGTGCCAGCTACTCTGGGATGAACACTGAAGCTTTCTTT. It yields the protein CASYSGMNTEAFF. The rearrangement joins TRBV7-6 to TRBJ1-1, with D unclear. The CDR3 runs 13 residues. Germline CDR1 is SGHVS and CDR2 is FNYEAQ. The ends were cut back, 8 bases at V and 0 bases at J, with 10 bases in the middle.

The CDR3 region is CATSTGASYEQYF. For the CDR3, the DNA is TGCGCCACCTCTACAGGGGCTTCCTACGAGCAGTACTTC. This chain links TRBV10-1 with TRBJ2-7; TRBD1 aligns across 7 bases. J was trimmed by 1 base and V by 10 bases; bases with no gene match: 7. Per the germline V gene, CDR1 is WNHNN and CDR2 is SYGVQD (reference sequence). The CDR3 length is 13 residues.

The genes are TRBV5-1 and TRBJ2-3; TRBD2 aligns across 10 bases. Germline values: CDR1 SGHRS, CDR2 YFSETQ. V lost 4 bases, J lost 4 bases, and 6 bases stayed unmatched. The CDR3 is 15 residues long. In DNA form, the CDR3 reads TGCGCCAGCAGCCGGGGGAGCGGGGGGGCAGATACGCAGTATTTT. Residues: CASSRGSGGADTQYF.